What follows are 5 T cell receptor beta chains derived from one specimen sequenced in a study of human T cells and chemical hapten exposure. Described time point: pre-sensitization, week 0. Treatment meaning: therapeutic diphenylcyclopropenone sensitization with weekly scalp DPC. One entry per CDR3 protein results from TCRdb running MiXCR on the RACE reads. The table includes tens of thousands of distinct CDR3 sequences, roughly 12% detected once. The sample in question was whole blood, obtained in connection with sensitization to the hapten diphenylcyclopropenone (DPC). The source of these receptors is a woman between 25 and 40 years old with alopecia areata. Some clones in this sample may be carry-over from other donors' samples.

The chain combines TRBV11-2 with TRBJ1-3; D not resolved. The CDR3 loop spans 15 amino acids. Germline V CDR1 and CDR2: SGHAT, FQNNGV. V was trimmed by 2 bases and J by 0 bases, leaving 8 bases between them. The chain's CDR3 is CASSLTAGSGNTIYF. The CDR3 DNA sequence: TGTGCCAGCAGCTTAACAGCTGGCTCTGGAAACACCATATATTTT.

At least ten counts were recorded for this clonotype. The CDR3 nucleotides read TGTGCCAGCAGGTTAGAGGTTGGGTCCCAGTACTTC. Protein sequence: CASRLEVGSQYF. The chain combines TRBV3-1 with TRBJ2-5; no reliable D call. Germline V gives CDR1 LGHDT, CDR2 YNNKEL (reference sequence). V lost 6 bases, J lost 9 bases, and 14 bases lay in between. The CDR3 runs 12 residues.

This clonotype was observed a few times. The chain employs TRBV7-3 and TRBJ2-1; the match to TRBD2 covers 13 bases. From germline, CDR1 is SGHTA and CDR2 FQGTGA. V lost 4 bases to trimming and J lost 7 bases; unmatched junction nucleotides: 7. The length of the CDR3 is 16 residues. The chain's CDR3 is CASSWTSGGITNEQFF. DNA for the CDR3: TGTGCCAGCAGCTGGACTAGCGGGGGTATTACGAATGAGCAGTTCTTC. Supplemented by reference TRBV7-3 and TRBJ2-1, the full variable domain reads GAGVSQTPSNKVTEKGKYVELRCDPISGHTALYWYRQSLGQGPEFLIYFQGTGAADDSGLPNDRFFAVRPEGSVSTLKIQRTERGDSAVYLCASSWTSGGITNEQFFGPGTRLTVL.

V gene TRBV9 combines with J gene TRBJ2-7; the D gene is possibly TRBD2 (6 bases). This CDR3 is 16 amino acids long. V shed 3 bases and J shed 0 bases, with 16 bases lying between them. Germline CDR1 reads SGDLS; CDR2 reads YYNGEE. For the CDR3, the DNA is TGTGCCAGCAGCGAAAATAGGGACGGGAGCTCCTACGAGCAGTACTTC. Translating gives CASSENRDGSSYEQYF.

At least ten counts were recorded for this clonotype. This sequence joins TRBV7-8 and TRBJ2-3; D gene unclear. Germline V gene sequence: CDR1 SGHVS, CDR2 FQNEAQ. This CDR3 contains 13 residues. Trimming pared 5 bases from V and 2 bases from J, leaving 8 bases between. The CDR3 DNA sequence: TGTGCCAGCAGCCCACGCCCCACAGATACGCAGTATTTT. Its translation: CASSPRPTDTQYF.